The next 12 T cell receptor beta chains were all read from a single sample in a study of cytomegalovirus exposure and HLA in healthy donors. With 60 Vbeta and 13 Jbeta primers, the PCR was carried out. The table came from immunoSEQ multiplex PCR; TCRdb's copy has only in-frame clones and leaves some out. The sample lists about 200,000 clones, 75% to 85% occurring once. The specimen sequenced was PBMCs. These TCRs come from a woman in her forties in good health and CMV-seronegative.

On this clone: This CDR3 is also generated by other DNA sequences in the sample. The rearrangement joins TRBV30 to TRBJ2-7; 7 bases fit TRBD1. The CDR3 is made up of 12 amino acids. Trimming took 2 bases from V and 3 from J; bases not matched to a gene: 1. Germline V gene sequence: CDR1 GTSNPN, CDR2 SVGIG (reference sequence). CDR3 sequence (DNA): TGTGCCTGGAGTCGGGACAGCTACGAGCAGTACTTC. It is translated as CAWSRDSYEQYF.

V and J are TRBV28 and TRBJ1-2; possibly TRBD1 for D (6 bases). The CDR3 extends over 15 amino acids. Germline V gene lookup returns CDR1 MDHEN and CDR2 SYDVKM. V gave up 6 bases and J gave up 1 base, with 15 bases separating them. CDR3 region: CASSRGGPLNYGYTF. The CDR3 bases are TGTGCCAGCAGCCGCGGGGGGCCACTTAACTATGGCTACACCTTC.

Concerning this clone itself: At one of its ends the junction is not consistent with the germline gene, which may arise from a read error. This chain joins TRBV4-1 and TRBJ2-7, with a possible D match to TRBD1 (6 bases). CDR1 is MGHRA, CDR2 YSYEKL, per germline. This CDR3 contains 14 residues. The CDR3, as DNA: TGTGCCAGCAGCCAAGGCCAGGGGACGGACGAGCAGTACTTC. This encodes CASSQGQGTDEQYF.

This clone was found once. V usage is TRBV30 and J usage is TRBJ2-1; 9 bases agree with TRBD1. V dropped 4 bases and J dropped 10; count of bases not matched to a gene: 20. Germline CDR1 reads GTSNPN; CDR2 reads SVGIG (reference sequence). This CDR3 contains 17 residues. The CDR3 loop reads CAWTSFLGQGILYEQFF. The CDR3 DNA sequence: TGTGCCTGGACCTCGTTTTTAGGACAGGGGATTTTGTACGAGCAGTTCTTC.

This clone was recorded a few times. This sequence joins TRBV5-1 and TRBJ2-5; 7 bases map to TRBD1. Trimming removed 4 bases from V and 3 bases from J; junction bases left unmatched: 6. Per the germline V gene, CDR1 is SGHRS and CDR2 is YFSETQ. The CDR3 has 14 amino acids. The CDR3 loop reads CASSPRTGEETQYF. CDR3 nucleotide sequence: TGCGCCAGCAGCCCCCGGACAGGCGAAGAGACCCAGTACTTC.

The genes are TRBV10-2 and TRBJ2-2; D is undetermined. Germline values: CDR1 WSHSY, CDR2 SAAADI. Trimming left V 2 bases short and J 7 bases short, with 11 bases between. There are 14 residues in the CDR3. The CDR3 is CASSEDIVIGELFF. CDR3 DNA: TGCGCCAGCAGTGAGGACATAGTAATCGGGGAGCTGTTTTTT.

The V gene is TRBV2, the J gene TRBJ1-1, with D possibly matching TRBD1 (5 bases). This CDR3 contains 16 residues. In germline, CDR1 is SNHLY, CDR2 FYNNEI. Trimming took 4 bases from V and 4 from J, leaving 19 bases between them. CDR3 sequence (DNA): TGTGCCAGCAGTGCTCACCACGGGGCGGGGGGCACTGAAGCTTTCTTT. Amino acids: CASSAHHGAGGTEAFF.

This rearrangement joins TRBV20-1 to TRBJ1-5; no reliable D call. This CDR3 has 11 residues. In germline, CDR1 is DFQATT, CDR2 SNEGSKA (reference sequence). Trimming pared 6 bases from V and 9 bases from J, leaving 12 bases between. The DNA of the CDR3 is TGCAGTGCATCCTCCGCGGGGCCCCAGCATTTT. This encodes CSASSAGPQHF.

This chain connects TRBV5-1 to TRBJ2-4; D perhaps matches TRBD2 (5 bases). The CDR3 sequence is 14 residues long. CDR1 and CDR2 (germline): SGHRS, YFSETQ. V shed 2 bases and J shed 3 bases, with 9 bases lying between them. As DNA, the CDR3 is TGCGCCAGCAGCTTTGAGGGCAACAAAAACATTCAGTACTTC. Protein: CASSFEGNKNIQYF.

CDR3 region: CASSRISGGSVYEQYF. The CDR3 DNA follows: TGTGCCAGCAGTCGAATCTCAGGGGGCAGCGTCTACGAGCAGTACTTC. The chain recombines TRBV27 with TRBJ2-7; TRBD1 aligns across 8 bases. The CDR3 spans 16 residues. The junction had 12 bases not matched to a gene; V was cut back by 5 bases and J by 3 bases. CDR1 MNHEY and CDR2 SMNVEV come from the germline V gene (reference sequence).

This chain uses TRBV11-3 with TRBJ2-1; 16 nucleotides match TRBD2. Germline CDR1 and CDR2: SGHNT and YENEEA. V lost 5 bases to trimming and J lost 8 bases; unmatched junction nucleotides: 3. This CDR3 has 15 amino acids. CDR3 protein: CASSPGLAGGYEQFF. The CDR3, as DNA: TGTGCCAGCAGCCCGGGACTAGCGGGAGGGTATGAGCAGTTCTTC. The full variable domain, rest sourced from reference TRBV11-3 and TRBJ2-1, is EAGVVQSPRYKIIEKKQPVAFWCNPISGHNTLYWYLQNLGQGPELLIRYENEEAVDDSQLPKDRFSAERLKGVDSTLKIQPAELGDSAVYLCASSPGLAGGYEQFFGPGTRLTVL.

The CDR3 region is CASMGPNSYEQYF. CDR3 nucleotides: TGTGCCAGCATGGGCCCGAATAGCTACGAGCAGTACTTC. The rearrangement links TRBV28 to TRBJ2-7, with D uncertain. The CDR3 loop spans 13 amino acids. Trimming removed 7 bases at V and 3 bases at J, with 13 bases between. Germline CDR1 is MDHEN and CDR2 is SYDVKM. The entire variable domain, with the rest obtained from reference TRBV28 and TRBJ2-7, is as follows: DVKVTQSSRYLVKRTGEKVFLECVQDMDHENMFWYRQDPGLGLRLIYFSYDVKMKEKGDIPEGYSVSREKKERFSLILESASTNQTSMYLCASMGPNSYEQYFGPGTRLTVT.